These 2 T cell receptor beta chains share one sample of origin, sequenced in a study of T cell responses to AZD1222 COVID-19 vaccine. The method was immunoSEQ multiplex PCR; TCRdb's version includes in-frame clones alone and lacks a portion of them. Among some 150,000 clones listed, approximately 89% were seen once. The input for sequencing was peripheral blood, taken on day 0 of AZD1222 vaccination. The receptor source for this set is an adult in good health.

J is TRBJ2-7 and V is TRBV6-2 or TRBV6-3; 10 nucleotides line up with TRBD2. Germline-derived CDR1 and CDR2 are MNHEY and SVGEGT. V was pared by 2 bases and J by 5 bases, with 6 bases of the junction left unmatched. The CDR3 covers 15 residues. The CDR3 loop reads CASSYLQRGGDEQYF. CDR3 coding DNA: TGTGCCAGCAGTTACCTTCAGCGGGGGGGCGACGAGCAGTACTTC.

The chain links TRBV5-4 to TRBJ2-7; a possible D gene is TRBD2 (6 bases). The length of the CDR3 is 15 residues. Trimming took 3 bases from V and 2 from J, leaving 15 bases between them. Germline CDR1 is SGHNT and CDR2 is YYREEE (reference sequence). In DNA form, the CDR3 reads TGTGCCAGCAGCTCGTGGGGACTCCTTACCTACGAGCAGTACTTC. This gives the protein CASSSWGLLTYEQYF. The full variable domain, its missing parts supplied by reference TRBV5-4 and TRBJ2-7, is ETGVTQSPTHLIKTRGQQVTLRCSSQSGHNTVSWYQQALGQGPQFIFQYYREEENGRGNFPPRFSGLQFPNYSSELNVNALELDDSALYLCASSSWGLLTYEQYFGPGTRLTVT.